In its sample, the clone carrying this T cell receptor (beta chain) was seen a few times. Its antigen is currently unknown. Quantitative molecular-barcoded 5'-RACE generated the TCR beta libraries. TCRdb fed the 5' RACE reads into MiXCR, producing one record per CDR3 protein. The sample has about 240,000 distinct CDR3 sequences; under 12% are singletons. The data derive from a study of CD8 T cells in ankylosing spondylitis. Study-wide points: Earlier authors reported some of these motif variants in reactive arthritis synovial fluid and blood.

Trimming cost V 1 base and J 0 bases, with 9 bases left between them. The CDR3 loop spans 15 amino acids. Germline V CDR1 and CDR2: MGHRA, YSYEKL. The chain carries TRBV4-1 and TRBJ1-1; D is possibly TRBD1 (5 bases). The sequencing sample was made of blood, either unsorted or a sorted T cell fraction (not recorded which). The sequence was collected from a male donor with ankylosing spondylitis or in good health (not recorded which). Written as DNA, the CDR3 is TGCGCCAGCAGCCAAGCCACGGGACTGAACACTGAAGCTTTCTTT. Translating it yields CASSQATGLNTEAFF.